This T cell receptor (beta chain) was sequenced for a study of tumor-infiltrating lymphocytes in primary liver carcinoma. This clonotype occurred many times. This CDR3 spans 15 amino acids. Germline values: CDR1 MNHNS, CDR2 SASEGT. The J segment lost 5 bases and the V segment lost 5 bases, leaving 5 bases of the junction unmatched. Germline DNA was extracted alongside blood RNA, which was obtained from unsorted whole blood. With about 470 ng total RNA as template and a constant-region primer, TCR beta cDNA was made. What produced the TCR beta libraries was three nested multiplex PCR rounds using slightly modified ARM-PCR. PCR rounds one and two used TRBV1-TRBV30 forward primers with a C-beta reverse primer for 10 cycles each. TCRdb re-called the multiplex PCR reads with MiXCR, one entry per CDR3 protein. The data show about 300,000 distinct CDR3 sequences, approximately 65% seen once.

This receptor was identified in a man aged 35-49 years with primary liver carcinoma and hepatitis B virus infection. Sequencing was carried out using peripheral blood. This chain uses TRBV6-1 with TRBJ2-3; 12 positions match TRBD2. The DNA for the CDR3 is TGTGCCAGCAGTCCGACTAGCGGGAGATTAGATACGCAGTATTTT. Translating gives CASSPTSGRLDTQYF.